A single sample is the source of the 24 T cell receptor beta chains below, sequenced in a study of shared clonotypes between healthy human individuals. The protocol was immunoSEQ multiplex PCR, while the TCRdb copy is restricted to in-frame clones and leaves out a portion. The sample has roughly 700,000 clones; 74% are singletons. Specimen: memory CD4+ T cells sorted from blood. Documented subset: CD45RA-negative fraction. These receptors came from a woman aged 30 to 39 in good health.

A remark on this clone: The sample carries other DNA sequences with the same CDR3. This chain connects TRBV11-2 to TRBJ2-4; 9 bases match TRBD1. In germline, CDR1 is SGHAT, CDR2 FQNNGV. CDR3 size: 14 residues. Trimming removed 4 bases from V and 5 bases from J; junction bases left unmatched: 3. The CDR3 nucleotides read TGTGCCAGCAGCTCTCGGACAGGGGAAAACATTCAGTACTTC. It yields the protein CASSSRTGENIQYF. Full variable domain (outside the CDR3, taken from reference TRBV11-2 and TRBJ2-4): EAGVAQSPRYKIIEKRQSVAFWCNPISGHATLYWYQQILGQGPKLLIQFQNNGVVDDSQLPKDRFSAERLKGVDSTLKIQPAKLEDSAVYLCASSSRTGENIQYFGAGTRLSVL.

The chain links TRBV5-5 to TRBJ2-7; no clear D gene. This CDR3 comprises 12 residues. V gave up 4 bases and J gave up 5 bases, with 10 bases separating them. The germline V gene encodes CDR1 SGHKS and CDR2 YYEKEE (reference sequence). The CDR3 protein is CASSPDLDEQYF. DNA of the CDR3: TGTGCCAGCAGCCCCGACTTGGACGAGCAGTACTTC.

CDR3 sequence reads: CASSEARAVKPFF. DNA for the CDR3: TGTGCCAGCAGTGAAGCGCGGGCGGTGAAGCCGTTCTTC. This rearrangement joins TRBV27 to TRBJ2-1, with D perhaps matching TRBD2 (5 bases). In germline, CDR1 is MNHEY, CDR2 SMNVEV (reference sequence). The CDR3 runs 13 residues. The V and J ends lost 5 bases and 15 bases respectively, with 20 bases between them.

The rearrangement joins TRBV28 to TRBJ2-7, with D possibly TRBD1 on 6 matching bases. The V end was cut by 4 bases, the J end by 0 bases, with 13 bases between. Germline values: CDR1 MDHEN, CDR2 SYDVKM. This CDR3 spans 15 amino acids. In nucleotides, the CDR3 is TGTGCCAGCAGTTCTCCAGGGGAAGGCTCCTACGAGCAGTACTTC. It is translated as CASSSPGEGSYEQYF.

CDR3 DNA sequence: TGTGCCAGTAGCAAGACTAGTACCTCTAGCACAGATACGCAGTATTTT. Translating gives CASSKTSTSSTDTQYF. This sequence joins TRBV19 and TRBJ2-3, with a tentative D call TRBD2 (6 bases). V was clipped by 6 bases and J by 0 bases, with 16 bases between them. The length of the CDR3 is 16 residues. In germline, CDR1 is LNHDA, CDR2 SQIVND (reference sequence).

The chain uses TRBV5-4 and TRBJ2-5; perhaps TRBD1 as D (5 bases). The CDR3 covers 13 residues. With 5 bases removed from V and 2 bases from J, the gap between germline ends came to 10 bases. The V gene's germline CDR1 is SGHNT and CDR2 YYREEE (reference sequence). DNA for the CDR3: TGTGCCAGCAGTTTTGACAGACAAGAGACCCAGTACTTC. As protein: CASSFDRQETQYF. Full variable domain (rest looked up from reference TRBV5-4 and TRBJ2-5): ETGVTQSPTHLIKTRGQQVTLRCSSQSGHNTVSWYQQALGQGPQFIFQYYREEENGRGNFPPRFSGLQFPNYSSELNVNALELDDSALYLCASSFDRQETQYFGPGTRLLVL.

This chain uses TRBV5-4 with TRBJ2-7, with 15 bases identical to TRBD2. The V gene's germline CDR1 is SGHNT and CDR2 YYREEE (reference sequence). Trimming at V came to 4 bases and at J to 6 bases, leaving 14 bases not matched to a gene. The CDR3 covers 18 residues. CDR3 DNA: TGTGCCAGCAGCCCTTTGGGACTAGCGGGAGGAGGGGCGTCCGAGCAGTACTTC. Residues: CASSPLGLAGGGASEQYF.

The J gene is TRBJ2-5, the V gene TRBV28; 8 nucleotides line up with TRBD1. CDR3 length equals 14 residues. With 5 bases clipped from V and 5 bases from J, the junction kept 7 bases outside the gene matches. Germline V lookup: CDR1 MDHEN, CDR2 SYDVKM. For the CDR3, the DNA is TGTGCCAGCAGTCGGGACAGGCGGAGGGAGACCCAGTACTTC. Protein sequence: CASSRDRRRETQYF.

The chain has TRBV25-1 and TRBJ2-7; 8 bases map to TRBD1. The CDR3 is 14 residues long. V gave up 4 bases and J gave up 5 bases; unmatched junction bases: 7. Germline V gene lookup returns CDR1 MGHDK and CDR2 SYGVNS. The CDR3 DNA is TGTGCCAGCAGTGGCGACAGGGGTTTCAACGAGCAGTACTTC. Protein: CASSGDRGFNEQYF.

The chain employs TRBV11-2 and TRBJ2-3, with TRBD2 matching 11 bases. Germline CDR1 is SGHAT and CDR2 is FQNNGV. This CDR3 comprises 14 residues. The ends lost 5 bases at V and 5 bases at J; junction bases unmatched: 3. The CDR3 reads CASSVGLAGDTQYF. The CDR3 DNA follows: TGTGCCAGCAGCGTAGGACTAGCGGGAGATACGCAGTATTTT.

In this sample, this clone turned up once. The chain joins TRBV18 to TRBJ2-2, with D possibly TRBD2 on 5 matching bases. V dropped 0 bases and J dropped 8 bases, with 16 bases sitting between them. This CDR3 is 16 amino acids long. Germline assignment: CDR1 KGHSH and CDR2 LQKENI. The CDR3 loop is CASSPPSGINAGELFF. In DNA, the CDR3 is TGTGCCAGCTCACCACCGTCCGGGATTAATGCGGGGGAGCTGTTTTTT.

This clone was seen a single time. The chain joins TRBV19 to TRBJ2-1; D is possibly TRBD1 or TRBD2 (6 bases each). Germline V lookup: CDR1 LNHDA, CDR2 SQIVND (reference sequence). Trimming removed 3 bases from V and 5 bases from J, with 11 bases in between. This CDR3 has 14 residues. CDR3 residues: CASSIRGENNEQFF. CDR3 DNA sequence: TGTGCCAGTAGTATTAGGGGGGAAAACAATGAGCAGTTCTTC.

With respect to this clone: A much larger clone sits a single nucleotide away, making a read error possible. This chain uses TRBV7-7 with TRBJ2-2; no firm D call. Germline-derived CDR1 and CDR2 are SSHAT and FNYEAQ (reference sequence). The germline V and J ends were trimmed by 3 bases and 3 bases, with 2 bases remaining between them. The CDR3 extends over 12 amino acids. As DNA, the CDR3 is TGTGCCAGCAGCTTTTACACCGGGGAGCTGTTTTTT. The encoded protein is CASSFYTGELFF.

This sequence joins TRBV7-9 and TRBJ2-7; 9 bases match TRBD2. This CDR3 has 14 amino acids. The germline gives CDR1 SEHNR, CDR2 FQNEAQ (reference sequence). V lost 4 bases, J lost 5 bases, and 6 bases stayed unmatched. The CDR3 DNA reads as TGTGCCAGCAGCTCCGGGACTAGCCCTCACGAGCAGTACTTC. This sequence encodes CASSSGTSPHEQYF. The entire variable domain, with the rest obtained from reference TRBV7-9 and TRBJ2-7, is as follows: DTGVSQNPRHKITKRGQNVTFRCDPISEHNRLYWYRQTLGQGPEFLTYFQNEAQLEKSRLLSDRFSAERPKGSFSTLEIQRTEQGDSAMYLCASSSGTSPHEQYFGPGTRLTVT.

This chain connects TRBV6-6 to TRBJ2-7, with a tentative D call TRBD1 (5 bases). The CDR3 has 14 residues. Per germline, CDR1 MNHNY and CDR2 SVGAGI (reference sequence). The V gene lost 1 base and the J gene lost 1 base, with 8 bases spanning the gap. CDR3 sequence (DNA): TGTGCCAGCAGTTACTGGGGCAGTTCCTACGAGCAGTACTTC. Translated, it gives CASSYWGSSYEQYF.

The CDR3 DNA is TGTGCCAGCAGTCCGGAATGGGGGGCGAACACTGAAGCTTTCTTT. It yields the protein CASSPEWGANTEAFF. The chain recombines TRBV5-4 with TRBJ1-1; TRBD1 is a possible D gene (6 bases). The V gene lost 5 bases and the J gene lost 1 base, with 15 bases spanning the gap. Germline V CDR1 and CDR2: SGHNT, YYREEE (reference sequence). This CDR3 contains 15 residues.

The chain couples TRBV11-2 to TRBJ2-4, with 9 nucleotides matching TRBD2. V lost 1 base to trimming and J lost 5 bases; unmatched junction nucleotides: 0. The CDR3 contains 14 residues. Germline lookup yields CDR1 SGHAT and CDR2 FQNNGV. The CDR3 spells CASSLGLAENIQYF. CDR3 sequence (DNA): TGTGCCAGCAGCTTAGGACTAGCGGAAAACATTCAGTACTTC.

In its sample, this clone was seen once. The CDR3: CASSWTSGEQFF. The DNA for the CDR3 is TGTGCCAGCAGCTGGACTAGCGGAGAGCAGTTCTTC. The chain has TRBV7-2 and TRBJ2-1, with 10 bases identical to TRBD2. With 4 bases clipped from V and 10 bases from J, the junction kept 1 base outside the gene matches. The V gene's germline CDR1 is SGHTA and CDR2 FQGNSA. This CDR3 has 12 residues.

The chain uses TRBV2 and TRBJ2-1; possible D gene TRBD2, 6 bases. The CDR3 sequence is 15 residues long. Germline V gives CDR1 SNHLY, CDR2 FYNNEI. Trimming pared 2 bases from V and 4 bases from J, leaving 12 bases between. For the CDR3, the DNA is TGTGCCAGCAGTGAACCGGCTAGCGTATACAATGAGCAGTTCTTC. Translation gives CASSEPASVYNEQFF. The variable domain in full, completed from reference TRBV2 and TRBJ2-1, reads EPEVTQTPSHQVTQMGQEVILRCVPISNHLYFYWYRQILGQKVEFLVSFYNNEISEKSEIFDDQFSVERPDGSNFTLKIRSTKLEDSAMYFCASSEPASVYNEQFFGPGTRLTVL.

This clone was counted many times. J is TRBJ1-3 and V is TRBV4-1; D is perhaps TRBD1 (5 bases). Trimming stripped 2 bases from V and 0 bases from J, with 17 bases between. The CDR3 extends over 18 amino acids. Germline V gives CDR1 MGHRA, CDR2 YSYEKL. The CDR3 here is CASSQLDMGLVSGNTIYF. The CDR3 DNA sequence: TGCGCCAGCAGCCAACTGGATATGGGACTGGTCTCTGGAAACACCATATATTTT.

This clone was seen a single time. The rearrangement links TRBV2 to TRBJ2-2; D is perhaps TRBD1 (5 bases). Germline lookup yields CDR1 SNHLY and CDR2 FYNNEI. Trimming took off 0 bases at V and 5 bases at J, with 10 bases between the two ends. The CDR3 is 15 amino acids. CDR3 protein: CASSEARTSTGELFF. The CDR3 nucleotides are TGTGCCAGCAGTGAAGCGAGGACATCAACCGGGGAGCTGTTTTTT. Combining the CDR3 with reference TRBV2 and TRBJ2-2 gives the whole variable domain EPEVTQTPSHQVTQMGQEVILRCVPISNHLYFYWYRQILGQKVEFLVSFYNNEISEKSEIFDDQFSVERPDGSNFTLKIRSTKLEDSAMYFCASSEARTSTGELFFGEGSRLTVL.

In its sample, this clone was seen a few times. The chain combines TRBV9 with TRBJ2-5; D remains ambiguous. The germline V gene has CDR1 SGDLS and CDR2 YYNGEE. This CDR3 spans 11 amino acids. The V gene lost 3 bases and the J gene lost 2 bases, with 2 bases spanning the gap. As DNA, the CDR3 is TGTGCCAGCAGCGATCAAGAGACCCAGTACTTC. This codes for CASSDQETQYF.

The chain recombines TRBV7-2 with TRBJ2-3; 12 nucleotides agree with TRBD2. Per the germline V gene, CDR1 is SGHTA and CDR2 is FQGNSA. V shed 5 bases, J shed 6 bases, and the junction held 6 bases outside the gene matches. The length of the CDR3 is 15 residues. DNA for the CDR3: TGTGCCAGCAGCCCCACTAGCGGGAGGAGGGATACGCAGTATTTT. Protein sequence: CASSPTSGRRDTQYF. Supplemented by reference TRBV7-2 and TRBJ2-3, the full variable domain reads GAGVSQSPSNKVTEKGKDVELRCDPISGHTALYWYRQSLGQGLEFLIYFQGNSAPDKSGLPSDRFSAERTGGSVSTLTIQRTQQEDSAVYLCASSPTSGRRDTQYFGPGTRLTVL.

The V and J genes are TRBV11-3 and TRBJ2-7; the match to TRBD1 covers 9 bases. Germline CDR1 and CDR2: SGHNT and YENEEA. V trimming: 5 bases; J trimming: 1 base; junction bases outside the gene matches: 6. The CDR3 spans 15 residues. The CDR3 is CASSRKGQGSYEQYF. As DNA, the CDR3 is TGTGCCAGCAGCCGGAAGGGACAGGGATCCTACGAGCAGTACTTC.